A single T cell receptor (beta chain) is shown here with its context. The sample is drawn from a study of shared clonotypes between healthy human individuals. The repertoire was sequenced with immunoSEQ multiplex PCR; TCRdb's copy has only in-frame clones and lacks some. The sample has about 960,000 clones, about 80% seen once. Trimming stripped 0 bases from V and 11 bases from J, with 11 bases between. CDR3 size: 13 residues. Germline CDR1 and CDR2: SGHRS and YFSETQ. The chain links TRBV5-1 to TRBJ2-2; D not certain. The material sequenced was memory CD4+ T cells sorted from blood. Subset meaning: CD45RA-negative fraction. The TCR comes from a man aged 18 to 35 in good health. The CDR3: CASSLVVVNELFF. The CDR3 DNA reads TGCGCCAGCAGCTTGGTCGTAGTGAATGAGCTGTTTTTT.